A single sample gave rise to the 31 T cell receptor beta chains below, sequenced in a study of T cell changes during pregnancy in multiple sclerosis. Profiled with immunoSEQ multiplex PCR; TCRdb holds only in-frame clones, not every one. The top ten hold more than 0.75% of the sample, which has 65,000 to 95,000 clones, about 93% seen once. The input for sequencing was peripheral blood, taken in the second trimester of pregnancy. Source of these receptors: a female donor in good health, enrolled as a control in a pregnancy study.

J is TRBJ2-1 and V is TRBV4-1; 11 bases agree with TRBD2. Germline V gene data show CDR1 as MGHRA and CDR2 as YSYEKL. The trim removed 1 base at V and 8 bases at J, leaving 7 bases unmatched. The CDR3 extends over 16 amino acids. The CDR3 DNA reads as TGCGCCAGCAGCCAAGTTGTCACTAGCGGGAGCTATGAGCAGTTCTTC. Protein product: CASSQVVTSGSYEQFF.

The gene calls are TRBV10-3 and TRBJ2-1, with 7 nucleotides matching TRBD2. There are 14 residues in the CDR3. Unmatched junction bases numbered 3, after V lost 5 bases and J lost 2 bases. Germline loops: CDR1 ENHRY, CDR2 SYGVKD. The DNA for the CDR3 is TGTGCCATCAGTTCAGCGGGACCCTACAATGAGCAGTTCTTC. Protein product: CAISSAGPYNEQFF.

V is TRBV2 and J is TRBJ2-2; maybe TRBD1 (5 bases). Germline V gene lookup returns CDR1 SNHLY and CDR2 FYNNEI. This CDR3 is built from 15 residues. The ends were cut back, 3 bases at V and 7 bases at J, with 15 bases in the middle. DNA of the CDR3: TGTGCCAGCAGTGAGCAGTCAGGGCCGCGCGGGGAGCTGTTTTTT. Amino acid sequence: CASSEQSGPRGELFF. The full variable domain, with the rest looked up from reference TRBV2 and TRBJ2-2, is EPEVTQTPSHQVTQMGQEVILRCVPISNHLYFYWYRQILGQKVEFLVSFYNNEISEKSEIFDDQFSVERPDGSNFTLKIRSTKLEDSAMYFCASSEQSGPRGELFFGEGSRLTVL.

The chain recombines TRBV19 with TRBJ2-7; 7 bases align to TRBD1. Germline V lookup: CDR1 LNHDA, CDR2 SQIVND (reference sequence). The CDR3 runs 14 residues. With V trimmed by 0 bases and J by 3 bases, 2 bases remained unmatched. This CDR3 is CASSIEYRGYEQYF. The CDR3 region has the DNA TGTGCCAGTAGTATAGAATACAGGGGCTACGAGCAGTACTTC.

The chain couples TRBV28 to TRBJ1-5, with TRBD1 matching over 8 bases. V was pared by 2 bases and J by 4 bases, with 7 bases of the junction left unmatched. The CDR3 is 16 residues long. The V gene's germline CDR1 is MDHEN and CDR2 SYDVKM. The CDR3 is CASSLARQGWNQPQHF. CDR3 DNA: TGTGCCAGCAGTTTAGCTAGACAGGGGTGGAATCAGCCCCAGCATTTT. Using reference TRBV28 and TRBJ1-5 for the parts outside the CDR3, the full variable domain is DVKVTQSSRYLVKRTGEKVFLECVQDMDHENMFWYRQDPGLGLRLIYFSYDVKMKEKGDIPEGYSVSREKKERFSLILESASTNQTSMYLCASSLARQGWNQPQHFGDGTRLSIL.

The chain combines TRBV5-1 with TRBJ2-2, with a weak D call TRBD2 (6 bases). The CDR3 totals 14 residues. From germline, CDR1 is SGHRS and CDR2 YFSETQ. Trimming left V 4 bases short and J 3 bases short, with 10 bases between. CDR3 sequence reads: CASSGGSYTGELFF. The CDR3 nucleotides read TGCGCCAGCAGCGGGGGGAGTTACACCGGGGAGCTGTTTTTT.

The chain has TRBV5-1 and TRBJ2-7; D may be TRBD2 (6 bases). Germline values: CDR1 SGHRS, CDR2 YFSETQ. V lost 3 bases, J lost 4 bases, and 17 bases lay in between. The length of the CDR3 is 15 residues. In nucleotides, the CDR3 is TGCGCCAGCAGCTCCGGCTGGGGGGAGGCTTACGAGCAGTACTTC. Protein product: CASSSGWGEAYEQYF. The full variable domain, its missing parts supplied by reference TRBV5-1 and TRBJ2-7, is KAGVTQTPRYLIKTRGQQVTLSCSPISGHRSVSWYQQTPGQGLQFLFEYFSETQRNKGNFPGRFSGRQFSNSRSEMNVSTLELGDSALYLCASSSGWGEAYEQYFGPGTRLTVT.

V usage is TRBV10-3 and J usage is TRBJ2-5; no definite D call. This CDR3 contains 14 residues. Trimming removed 2 bases from V and 4 bases from J, with 11 bases in between. Germline CDR1 is ENHRY and CDR2 is SYGVKD. CDR3 protein: CAISENLPGETQYF. Here the CDR3 DNA reads TGTGCCATCAGTGAGAACCTACCGGGAGAGACCCAGTACTTC.

This clone was counted a few times. This chain uses TRBV19 with TRBJ2-1, with a possible D match to TRBD2 (5 bases). Trimming cost V 0 bases and J 2 bases, with 8 bases left between them. The CDR3 spans 15 residues. Germline loops: CDR1 LNHDA, CDR2 SQIVND (reference sequence). CDR3: CASSIEARAYNEQFF. CDR3 coding DNA: TGTGCCAGTAGTATAGAGGCGCGGGCCTACAATGAGCAGTTCTTC.

The chain combines TRBV28 with TRBJ1-5; D is unresolved. CDR1 and CDR2 from the germline V gene are MDHEN and SYDVKM. The CDR3 covers 15 residues. Trimming left V 5 bases short and J 4 bases short, with 15 bases between. CDR3 residues: CASSTGGGMNQPQHF. The CDR3 region has the DNA TGTGCCAGCAGTACCGGTGGAGGAATGAATCAGCCCCAGCATTTT. The variable domain in full, with the rest retrieved from reference TRBV28 and TRBJ1-5, is DVKVTQSSRYLVKRTGEKVFLECVQDMDHENMFWYRQDPGLGLRLIYFSYDVKMKEKGDIPEGYSVSREKKERFSLILESASTNQTSMYLCASSTGGGMNQPQHFGDGTRLSIL.

The gene calls are TRBV27 and TRBJ2-7, with a possible D match to TRBD1 (8 bases). This CDR3 contains 15 residues. The V gene's germline CDR1 is MNHEY and CDR2 SMNVEV (reference sequence). V was trimmed by 5 bases and J by 5 bases, leaving 19 bases between them. The CDR3 sequence is CASSIRQGTNHEQYF. CDR3 DNA sequence: TGTGCCAGCAGTATCCGACAGGGGACTAACCACGAGCAGTACTTC.

The V gene is TRBV5-1, the J gene TRBJ2-7; 14 positions match TRBD2. J lost 5 bases, V lost 4 bases, and 8 bases had no gene match. The CDR3 is made up of 16 amino acids. Per germline, CDR1 SGHRS and CDR2 YFSETQ. In DNA, the CDR3 is TGCGCCAGCAGCCCCGGGACTAGCGGGAGTATCGACGAGCAGTACTTC. This codes for CASSPGTSGSIDEQYF.

The rearrangement uses TRBV19 and TRBJ1-5; D not resolved. There are 15 residues in the CDR3. Between the trimmed V and J ends, which lost 4 bases and 9 bases, there was a span of 19 bases. Germline V lookup: CDR1 LNHDA, CDR2 SQIVND (reference sequence). The CDR3 DNA sequence: TGTGCCAGTAGTAGTTCGAGAGCCCCTTCGTGGCCCCAGCATTTT. It is translated as CASSSSRAPSWPQHF.

The chain has TRBV4-2 and TRBJ2-2; TRBD1 aligns across 9 bases. Trimming took 0 bases from V and 2 from J; bases not matched to a gene: 1. CDR3 length: 16 amino acids. The germline gives CDR1 LGHNA, CDR2 YNFKEQ. The CDR3 coding sequence is TGTGCCAGCAGCCAAGAGGACAGGGGAAACACCGGGGAGCTGTTTTTT. The encoded protein is CASSQEDRGNTGELFF.

The V gene is TRBV25-1, the J gene TRBJ2-7; D perhaps matches TRBD1 (7 bases). CDR1 is MGHDK, CDR2 SYGVNS, per germline. V lost 3 bases, J lost 4 bases, and 13 bases lay in between. The CDR3 is 14 amino acids. Here the CDR3 DNA reads TGTGCCAGCAGTGAGTTGACAGGGAGGTACGAGCAGTACTTC. It codes for CASSELTGRYEQYF.

This sequence joins TRBV2 and TRBJ1-4; D is undetermined. The CDR3 runs 14 residues. V lost 3 bases and J lost 8, with 13 bases in between. Per germline, CDR1 SNHLY and CDR2 FYNNEI. Written as DNA, the CDR3 is TGTGCCAGCAGTGATCGCGGGTTTGGGGAAAAACTGTTTTTT. As protein: CASSDRGFGEKLFF.

The chain recombines TRBV4-2 with TRBJ2-1, with 9 bases aligning to TRBD2. Trimming at V came to 1 base and at J to 9 bases, leaving 4 bases not matched to a gene. The CDR3 has 14 amino acids. Looked up from germline, CDR1 is LGHNA and CDR2 is YNFKEQ. The CDR3 bases are TGTGCCAGCAGCCAAGTTAAAGCGGGAGGTGAGCAGTTCTTC. Residues: CASSQVKAGGEQFF.

This clone came up once. V gene TRBV10-3 combines with J gene TRBJ2-2; 7 bases are shared with TRBD2. Germline assignment: CDR1 ENHRY and CDR2 SYGVKD. The CDR3 is 16 amino acids. J gave up 0 bases and V 3 bases, and 4 bases lay outside the gene matches. CDR3 residues: CAISDGLAANTGELFF. As DNA, the CDR3 is TGTGCCATCAGTGACGGGCTAGCGGCGAACACCGGGGAGCTGTTTTTT.

The chain couples TRBV21-1 to TRBJ2-2; the table calls TRBD1, which could not be checked here. TRBV21-1 corresponds to a pseudogene. CDR3 length: 16 residues. Here the CDR3 DNA reads TGTGCCAGCAGCAAAAACAGGCTCGCGAACACCGGGGAGCTGTTTTTT. This sequence encodes CASSKNRLANTGELFF.

J is TRBJ2-2 and V is TRBV29-1; 8 nucleotides align to TRBD2. J lost 2 bases, V lost 0 bases, and 2 bases had no gene match. The CDR3 spans 15 residues. Germline-derived CDR1 and CDR2 are SQVTM and ANQGSEA. DNA for the CDR3: TGCAGCGTTGAAGAGACTAGCGAAAACACCGGGGAGCTGTTTTTT. Its protein product is CSVEETSENTGELFF.

This rearrangement joins TRBV11-2 to TRBJ2-1, with TRBD1 matching over 10 bases. Germline V lookup: CDR1 SGHAT, CDR2 FQNNGV. The V gene end was trimmed by 4 bases and the J gene end by 0 bases; junction bases not matched to a gene: 6. This CDR3 has 17 residues. The CDR3 DNA reads TGTGCCAGCAGCTCGATTGGGGACAGGGGCTCCTACAATGAGCAGTTCTTC. This encodes CASSSIGDRGSYNEQFF.

The chain joins TRBV5-5 to TRBJ2-1, with TRBD2 identical over 12 bases. Germline loops: CDR1 SGHKS, CDR2 YYEKEE (reference sequence). This CDR3 is 19 amino acids long. Trimming at V came to 1 base and at J to 4 bases, leaving 12 bases not matched to a gene. The CDR3, as DNA: TGTGCCAGCAGCTTGAGACTAGCGGGAGCGGAACCCAAATACAATGAGCAGTTCTTC. As protein: CASSLRLAGAEPKYNEQFF.

The rearrangement uses TRBV15 and TRBJ1-2; the match to TRBD1 covers 7 bases. Germline CDR1 and CDR2: LNHNV and YYDKDF (reference sequence). Trimming removed 0 bases from V and 7 bases from J; junction bases left unmatched: 17. CDR3 length equals 18 residues. This CDR3 reads CATSRDYRQDREVGGYTF. CDR3 bases: TGTGCCACCAGCAGAGATTATAGACAAGACAGGGAGGTCGGTGGCTACACCTTC.

The chain joins TRBV13 to TRBJ2-1; D is unclear. The CDR3 length is 12 residues. From germline, CDR1 is PRHDT and CDR2 FYEKMQ (reference sequence). V was shortened by 1 base and J by 15 bases, with 13 bases between the two germline ends. Here the CDR3 DNA reads TGTGCCAGCAGCTTAGATCTGAACGGTTTGTTCTTC. This codes for CASSLDLNGLFF.

The chain links TRBV4-2 to TRBJ2-7; tentative D call: TRBD2 (5 bases). CDR1 is LGHNA and CDR2 is YNFKEQ in the germline V gene. This CDR3 has 15 residues. V was cut by 3 bases and J by 3 bases, with 15 bases left in between. CDR3 nucleotide sequence: TGTGCCAGCAGCCAGATTAGGAGCGGTGTCTACGAGCAGTACTTC. Protein sequence: CASSQIRSGVYEQYF.

CDR3 nucleotide sequence: TGTGCCAGCAGCTTAAAACGCGGGGCCTACTACAATGAGCAGTTCTTC. It is translated as CASSLKRGAYYNEQFF. The chain recombines TRBV7-6 with TRBJ2-1; a possible D gene is TRBD2 (6 bases). V was shortened by 2 bases and J by 3 bases, with 14 bases between the two germline ends. Per the germline V gene, CDR1 is SGHVS and CDR2 is FNYEAQ. The CDR3 contains 16 residues.

The rearrangement joins TRBV2 to TRBJ2-5; 10 bases are shared with TRBD2. This CDR3 is built from 15 residues. V lost 4 bases, J lost 5 bases, and 7 bases stayed unmatched. CDR1 is SNHLY, CDR2 FYNNEI, per germline. CDR3 sequence: CASSGSSGSWETQYF. The CDR3 region has the DNA TGTGCCAGCAGTGGGTCTAGCGGGAGCTGGGAGACCCAGTACTTC.

The V gene is TRBV4-2, the J gene TRBJ1-1; 10 nucleotides agree with TRBD1. CDR1 LGHNA and CDR2 YNFKEQ come from the germline V gene. V lost 0 bases and J lost 3; bases outside the gene matches: 1. This CDR3 has 15 amino acids. The CDR3 coding sequence is TGTGCCAGCAGCCAAGACGGACAGGGGGACACTGAAGCTTTCTTT. It yields the protein CASSQDGQGDTEAFF.

The rearrangement links TRBV11-3 to TRBJ2-6; TRBD1 is a possible D gene (6 bases). CDR3 length equals 18 residues. CDR1 is SGHNT and CDR2 is YENEEA in the germline V gene. Trimming cost V 5 bases and J 2 bases, with 19 bases left between them. The CDR3 is CASSLRDTLRAGANVLTF. The CDR3 DNA sequence: TGTGCCAGCAGCCTCCGGGACACTTTAAGGGCTGGGGCCAACGTCCTGACTTTC.

As regards this clone: This same CDR3 is encoded by further DNA sequences in the sample. The chain has TRBV28 and TRBJ2-7, with 12 bases aligning to TRBD2. Germline CDR1 reads MDHEN; CDR2 reads SYDVKM. The CDR3 spans 15 residues. Trimming cost V 6 bases and J 2 bases; bases outside gene matches: 5. For the CDR3, the DNA is TGTGCCAGCAGCCTGGGACTAGCGGGTGCCTACGAGCAGTACTTC. It is translated as CASSLGLAGAYEQYF.

V and J are TRBV14 and TRBJ2-7, with 13 bases that match TRBD2. Germline values: CDR1 SGHDN, CDR2 FVKESK. The V gene end was trimmed by 4 bases and the J gene end by 7 bases; junction bases not matched to a gene: 7. This CDR3 is built from 15 residues. The CDR3 bases are TGTGCCAGCAGCCGAGGACTAGCGGGAGCGCGGGAGCAGTACTTC. It specifies CASSRGLAGAREQYF.